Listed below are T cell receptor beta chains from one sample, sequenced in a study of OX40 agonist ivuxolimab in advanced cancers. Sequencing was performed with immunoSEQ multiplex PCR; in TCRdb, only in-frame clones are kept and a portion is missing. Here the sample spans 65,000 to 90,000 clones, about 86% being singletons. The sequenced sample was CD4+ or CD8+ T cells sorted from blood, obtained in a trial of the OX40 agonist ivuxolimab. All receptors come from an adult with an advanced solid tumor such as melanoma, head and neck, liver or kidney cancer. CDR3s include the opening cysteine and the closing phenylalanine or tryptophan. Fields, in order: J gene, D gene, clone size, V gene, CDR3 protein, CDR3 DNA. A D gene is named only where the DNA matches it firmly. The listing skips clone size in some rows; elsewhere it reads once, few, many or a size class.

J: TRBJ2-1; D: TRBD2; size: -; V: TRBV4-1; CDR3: CASSLAGRYNEQFF; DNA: TGCGCCAGCAGCCTAGCGGGGAGATACAATGAGCAGTTCTTC
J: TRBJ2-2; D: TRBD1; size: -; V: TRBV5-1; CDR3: CASSLETGGYGELFF; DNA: TGCGCCAGCAGCTTGGAAACAGGGGGCTACGGGGAGCTGTTTTTT
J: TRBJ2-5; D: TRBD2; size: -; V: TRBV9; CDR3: CASSVDSGPQETQYF; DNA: TGTGCCAGCAGCGTAGATAGCGGGCCTCAAGAGACCCAGTACTTC
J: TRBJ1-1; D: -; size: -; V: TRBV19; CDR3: CASSTGLRAEAFF; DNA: TGTGCCAGTAGTACAGGGTTAAGGGCTGAAGCTTTCTTT
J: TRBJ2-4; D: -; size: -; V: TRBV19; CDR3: CASSIRGRAKNIQYF; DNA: TGTGCCAGTAGTATAAGAGGGCGCGCCAAAAACATTCAGTACTTC
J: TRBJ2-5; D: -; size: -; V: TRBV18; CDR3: CASSRKAETQYF; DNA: TGTGCCAGCTCACGAAAGGCTGAGACCCAGTACTTC
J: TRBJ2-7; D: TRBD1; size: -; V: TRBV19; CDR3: CASSSNRGQEQYF; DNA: TGTGCCAGTAGTAGTAACAGGGGGCAGGAGCAGTACTTC
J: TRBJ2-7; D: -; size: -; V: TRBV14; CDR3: CASSQTPVSGPYF; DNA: TGTGCCAGCAGCCAGACCCCGGTGAGCGGACCGTACTTC
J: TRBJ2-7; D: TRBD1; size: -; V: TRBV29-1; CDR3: CSARDRGPYEQYF; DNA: TGCAGCGCCCGGGACAGGGGTCCCTACGAGCAGTACTTC
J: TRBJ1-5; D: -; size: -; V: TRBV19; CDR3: CASSGGRDQPQHF; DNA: TGTGCCAGCAGTGGGGGGAGAGATCAGCCCCAGCATTTT
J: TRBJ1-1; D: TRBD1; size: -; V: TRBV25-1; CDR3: CASAHRGHVTEAFF; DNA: TGTGCCAGCGCTCACAGGGGGCACGTCACTGAAGCTTTCTTT
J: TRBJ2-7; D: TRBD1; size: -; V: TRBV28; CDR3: CASSFLTGTDNYEQYF; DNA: TGTGCCAGCAGTTTCCTCACCGGGACAGATAACTACGAGCAGTACTTC
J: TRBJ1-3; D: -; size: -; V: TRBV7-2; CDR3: CASSLDPGSSGNTIYF; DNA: TGTGCCAGCAGCTTGGATCCAGGGAGCTCTGGAAACACCATATATTTT
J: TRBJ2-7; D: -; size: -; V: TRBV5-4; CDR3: CASSLSTGTYEQYF; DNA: TGTGCCAGCAGCTTGAGTACAGGAACCTACGAGCAGTACTTC
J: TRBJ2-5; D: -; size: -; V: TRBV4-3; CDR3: CASSQDKGWKTQYF; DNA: TGCGCCAGCAGCCAAGATAAGGGGTGGAAGACCCAGTACTTC
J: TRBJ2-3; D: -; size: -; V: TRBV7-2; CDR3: CASSFLDGGTDTQYF; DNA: TGTGCCAGCAGCTTCCTAGATGGTGGCACAGATACGCAGTATTTT
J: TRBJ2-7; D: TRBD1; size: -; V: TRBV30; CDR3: CAWCSPGTGAHEQYF; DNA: TGTGCCTGGTGTAGCCCCGGGACAGGGGCACACGAGCAGTACTTC
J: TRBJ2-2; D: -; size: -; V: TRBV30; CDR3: CAWSNSVAGELFF; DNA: TGTGCCTGGAGTAACAGCGTGGCCGGGGAGCTGTTTTTT
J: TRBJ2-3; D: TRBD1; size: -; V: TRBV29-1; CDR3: CSVGQDLRDTQYF; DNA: TGCAGCGTGGGACAGGACCTGCGGGATACGCAGTATTTT
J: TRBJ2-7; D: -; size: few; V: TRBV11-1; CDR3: CASSSDFSYEQYF; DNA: TGTGCCAGCAGCTCTGACTTCTCCTACGAGCAGTACTTC
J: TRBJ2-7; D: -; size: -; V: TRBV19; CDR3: CASSNEYEQYF; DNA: TGTGCCAGTAGTAACGAATACGAGCAGTACTTC
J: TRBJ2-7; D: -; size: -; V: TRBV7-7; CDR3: CASSLAGSYEQYF; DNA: TGTGCTAGCAGCTTAGCCGGGTCCTACGAGCAGTACTTC
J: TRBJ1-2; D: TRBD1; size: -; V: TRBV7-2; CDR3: CASSLGDRPYGYTF; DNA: TGTGCCAGCAGCTTAGGGGACAGGCCCTATGGCTACACCTTC
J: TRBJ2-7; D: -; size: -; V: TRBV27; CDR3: CASSLAGYPYEQYF; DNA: TGTGCCAGCAGTTTAGCAGGGTATCCCTACGAGCAGTACTTC
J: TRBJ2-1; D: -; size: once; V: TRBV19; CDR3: CASSIPYNEQFF; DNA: TGTGCCAGTAGTATTCCCTACAATGAGCAGTTCTTC
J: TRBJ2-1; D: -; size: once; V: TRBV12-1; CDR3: CASSFVASGRNREQFF; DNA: TGTGCCAGCAGCTTTGTGGCTAGCGGGAGGAACCGGGAGCAGTTCTTC
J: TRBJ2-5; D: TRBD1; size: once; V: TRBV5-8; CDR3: CASTRTGRPETQYF; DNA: TGTGCCAGCACCCGGACAGGGAGGCCAGAGACCCAGTACTTC
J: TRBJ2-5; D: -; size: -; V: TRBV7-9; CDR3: CASSFTQGQETQYF; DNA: TGTGCCAGCAGCTTTACGCAGGGCCAAGAGACCCAGTACTTC
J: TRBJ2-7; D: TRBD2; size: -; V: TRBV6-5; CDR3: CASSYSGAGVSYEQYF; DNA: TGTGCCAGCAGTTACTCGGGAGCGGGAGTTTCCTACGAGCAGTACTTC
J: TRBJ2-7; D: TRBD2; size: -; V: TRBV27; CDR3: CASSLVLAGVSEQYF; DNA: TGTGCCAGCAGTTTGGTTCTAGCGGGAGTCTCCGAGCAGTACTTC
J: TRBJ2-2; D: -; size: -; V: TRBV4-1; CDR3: CASSPILRASELFF; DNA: TGCGCCAGCAGCCCCATTTTGCGGGCTTCGGAGCTGTTTTTT
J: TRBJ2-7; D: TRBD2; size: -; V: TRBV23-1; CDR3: CASSQSKSGRGHEQYF; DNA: TGCGCCAGCAGTCAATCAAAAAGCGGGAGAGGACACGAGCAGTACTTC
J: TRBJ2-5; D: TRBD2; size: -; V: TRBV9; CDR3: CASSVGTTQETQYF; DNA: TGTGCCAGCAGCGTTGGGACTACCCAAGAGACCCAGTACTTC
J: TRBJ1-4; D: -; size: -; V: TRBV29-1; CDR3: CSVAQASGEKLFF; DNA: TGCAGCGTCGCTCAGGCCTCTGGGGAAAAACTGTTTTTT
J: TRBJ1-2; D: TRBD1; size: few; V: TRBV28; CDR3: CASGPGTVYGYTF; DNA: TGTGCCAGCGGACCGGGGACAGTCTATGGCTACACCTTC